This T cell receptor beta chain was documented in a study of blood T cell repertoires in COVID-19. Background on the study: Samples came from the United States, Italy and Spain, spanning acute and convalescent COVID-19. PBMCs, B-cell-depleted T cells, or T cells provided the cDNA or gDNA that made up the material.

Authors' processing steps: Reference gene primer amplification gave estimated nucleated cell counts. Profiling relied on immunoSEQ multiplex PCR, and the TCRdb table lists in-frame clones only, not all of them. D and trimming were read from the DNA, whereas the V and J calls and clone size are those reported in that table. The repertoire includes fewer than 200,000 clones, roughly 84% of them detected once, and roughly 9% sits in the top ten. Germline CDR1 reads SNHLY; CDR2 reads FYNNEI. V lost 5 bases to trimming and J lost 2 bases, with 10 bases between them. This CDR3 spans 14 amino acids. The source is a woman of 80 years or more with active or convalescent COVID-19. The sequenced sample consisted of peripheral blood. The chain recombines TRBV2 with TRBJ1-5; tentatively, D is TRBD1 (5 bases). CDR3 region: CASSPGLGNQPQHF. CDR3 sequence (DNA): TGTGCCAGCAGTCCAGGGTTGGGCAATCAGCCCCAGCATTTT.